The 10 T cell receptor beta chains in this list originate from one sample, sequenced in a study of T cell responses to AZD1222 COVID-19 vaccine. Some clones are missing from TCRdb's copy, which holds only in-frame ones; the method was immunoSEQ multiplex PCR. Of about 130,000 clones listed, 75% to 90% are singletons. This specimen consisted of peripheral blood, obtained 28 days after the second AZD1222 dose. Source of these receptors: an adult who received the AZD1222 COVID-19 vaccine.

This chain links TRBV5-1 with TRBJ1-1, with a weak D call TRBD1 (5 bases). Looked up from germline, CDR1 is SGHRS and CDR2 is YFSETQ. This CDR3 contains 13 residues. Deletions cut 4 bases from V and 8 bases from J, with 15 bases between. The DNA of the CDR3 is TGCGCCAGCAGCCCCCAGGGTAAGGAGGAAGCTTTCTTT. Amino acid sequence: CASSPQGKEEAFF.

The rearrangement joins TRBV6-6 to TRBJ2-1, with D maybe TRBD2 (5 bases). CDR1 is MNHNY, CDR2 SVGAGI, per germline (reference sequence). With 7 bases removed from V and 6 bases from J, the gap between germline ends came to 19 bases. The CDR3 covers 15 residues. CDR3 protein: CASTPRLASPNEQFF. In DNA form, the CDR3 reads TGTGCCAGCACCCCCAGGCTAGCTTCACCCAATGAGCAGTTCTTC.

CDR3: CATSRGGDLPGAEAFF. The CDR3 DNA reads TGTGCCACCAGCAGAGGGGGGGACCTACCAGGAGCTGAAGCTTTCTTT. The chain couples TRBV15 to TRBJ1-1; tentatively, D is TRBD1 (5 bases). CDR3 length: 16 residues. Germline V gene data show CDR1 as LNHNV and CDR2 as YYDKDF (reference sequence). Between the trimmed V and J ends, which lost 1 base and 6 bases, there was a span of 18 bases.

The chain combines TRBV5-1 with TRBJ2-3; 14 bases are a match to TRBD2. The J segment lost 4 bases and the V segment lost 2 bases, leaving 12 bases of the junction unmatched. The germline V gene has CDR1 SGHRS and CDR2 YFSETQ. This CDR3 has 19 residues. The CDR3 bases are TGCGCCAGCAGCTTACGAAATCTACAGACTAGCGGGGGGGCAGATACGCAGTATTTT. Residues: CASSLRNLQTSGGADTQYF.

This chain joins TRBV5-1 and TRBJ2-7; D might be TRBD1 or TRBD2, each matching 5 bases. In germline, CDR1 is SGHRS, CDR2 YFSETQ. Trimming stripped 4 bases from V and 3 bases from J, with 11 bases between. This CDR3 has 13 amino acids. The DNA of the CDR3 is TGCGCCAGCAGCCGGGACGGCTTCTACGAGCAGTACTTC. Amino acid sequence: CASSRDGFYEQYF. Looking up the rest from reference TRBV5-1 and TRBJ2-7 gives the full variable domain: KAGVTQTPRYLIKTRGQQVTLSCSPISGHRSVSWYQQTPGQGLQFLFEYFSETQRNKGNFPGRFSGRQFSNSRSEMNVSTLELGDSALYLCASSRDGFYEQYFGPGTRLTVT.

This chain connects TRBV6-5 to TRBJ1-2; possible D gene TRBD1, 5 bases. V was clipped by 10 bases and J by 0 bases, with 18 bases between them. Germline assignment: CDR1 MNHEY and CDR2 SVGAGI. This CDR3 spans 15 amino acids. CDR3 amino acids: CATGSGGVTNYGYTF. CDR3 coding DNA: TGTGCCACCGGCAGTGGGGGGGTAACTAACTATGGCTACACCTTC.

V gene TRBV24-1 combines with J gene TRBJ1-2, with TRBD1 matching over 10 bases. This CDR3 has 14 residues. Germline CDR1 reads KGHDR; CDR2 reads SFDVKD. J was trimmed by 8 bases and V by 6 bases; bases with no gene match: 8. CDR3 nucleotide sequence: TGTGCCACCAGTAGGGCCGACAGGGGGCAGGGCTACACCTTC. Encoded protein: CATSRADRGQGYTF.

The chain joins TRBV4-3 to TRBJ2-3; a possible D gene is TRBD2 (6 bases). The CDR3 has 15 amino acids. V lost 0 bases to trimming and J lost 4 bases, with 11 bases between them. Germline V gene lookup returns CDR1 LGHNA and CDR2 YSLEER. CDR3 in DNA: TGCGCCAGCAGCCAAGAACGGTGGGGGGCAGATACGCAGTATTTT. Residues: CASSQERWGADTQYF.

The chain recombines TRBV7-2 with TRBJ1-5; the D gene is possibly TRBD1 (6 bases). CDR1 and CDR2 from the germline V gene are SGHTA and FQGNSA. V dropped 5 bases and J dropped 6 bases, with 14 bases sitting between them. The CDR3 length is 14 residues. CDR3 amino acids: CASSMTGGGQPQHF. The CDR3 region has the DNA TGTGCCAGCAGCATGACAGGAGGGGGTCAGCCCCAGCATTTT.

The rearrangement joins TRBV10-3 to TRBJ1-5; no definite D call. The CDR3 sequence is 18 residues long. Deletions cut 0 bases from V and 1 base from J, with 16 bases between. Germline loops: CDR1 ENHRY, CDR2 SYGVKD. The CDR3 DNA reads TGTGCCATCAGTGAGTCGACTCGTGTCGGAGGAAGCAATCAGCCCCAGCATTTT. The encoded protein is CAISESTRVGGSNQPQHF.